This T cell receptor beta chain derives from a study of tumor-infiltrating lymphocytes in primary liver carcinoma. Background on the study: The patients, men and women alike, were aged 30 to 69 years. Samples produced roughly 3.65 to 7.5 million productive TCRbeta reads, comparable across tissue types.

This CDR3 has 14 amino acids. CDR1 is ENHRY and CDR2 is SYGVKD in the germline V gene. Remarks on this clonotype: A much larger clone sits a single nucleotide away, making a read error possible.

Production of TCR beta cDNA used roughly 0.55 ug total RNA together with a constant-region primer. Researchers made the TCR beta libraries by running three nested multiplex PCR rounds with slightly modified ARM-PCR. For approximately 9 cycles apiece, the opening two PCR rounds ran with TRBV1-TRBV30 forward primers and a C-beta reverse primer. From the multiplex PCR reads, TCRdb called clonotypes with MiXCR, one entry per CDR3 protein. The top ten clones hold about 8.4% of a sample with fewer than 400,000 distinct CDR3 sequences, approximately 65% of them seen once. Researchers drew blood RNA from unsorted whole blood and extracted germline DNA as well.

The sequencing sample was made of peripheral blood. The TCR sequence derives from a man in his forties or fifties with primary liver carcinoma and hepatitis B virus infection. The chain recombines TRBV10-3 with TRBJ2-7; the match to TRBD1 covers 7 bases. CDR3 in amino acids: CDISESAVQGEQYF. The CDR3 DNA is TGTGACATCAGTGAGTCGGCAGTACAGGGGGAGCAGTACTTC.